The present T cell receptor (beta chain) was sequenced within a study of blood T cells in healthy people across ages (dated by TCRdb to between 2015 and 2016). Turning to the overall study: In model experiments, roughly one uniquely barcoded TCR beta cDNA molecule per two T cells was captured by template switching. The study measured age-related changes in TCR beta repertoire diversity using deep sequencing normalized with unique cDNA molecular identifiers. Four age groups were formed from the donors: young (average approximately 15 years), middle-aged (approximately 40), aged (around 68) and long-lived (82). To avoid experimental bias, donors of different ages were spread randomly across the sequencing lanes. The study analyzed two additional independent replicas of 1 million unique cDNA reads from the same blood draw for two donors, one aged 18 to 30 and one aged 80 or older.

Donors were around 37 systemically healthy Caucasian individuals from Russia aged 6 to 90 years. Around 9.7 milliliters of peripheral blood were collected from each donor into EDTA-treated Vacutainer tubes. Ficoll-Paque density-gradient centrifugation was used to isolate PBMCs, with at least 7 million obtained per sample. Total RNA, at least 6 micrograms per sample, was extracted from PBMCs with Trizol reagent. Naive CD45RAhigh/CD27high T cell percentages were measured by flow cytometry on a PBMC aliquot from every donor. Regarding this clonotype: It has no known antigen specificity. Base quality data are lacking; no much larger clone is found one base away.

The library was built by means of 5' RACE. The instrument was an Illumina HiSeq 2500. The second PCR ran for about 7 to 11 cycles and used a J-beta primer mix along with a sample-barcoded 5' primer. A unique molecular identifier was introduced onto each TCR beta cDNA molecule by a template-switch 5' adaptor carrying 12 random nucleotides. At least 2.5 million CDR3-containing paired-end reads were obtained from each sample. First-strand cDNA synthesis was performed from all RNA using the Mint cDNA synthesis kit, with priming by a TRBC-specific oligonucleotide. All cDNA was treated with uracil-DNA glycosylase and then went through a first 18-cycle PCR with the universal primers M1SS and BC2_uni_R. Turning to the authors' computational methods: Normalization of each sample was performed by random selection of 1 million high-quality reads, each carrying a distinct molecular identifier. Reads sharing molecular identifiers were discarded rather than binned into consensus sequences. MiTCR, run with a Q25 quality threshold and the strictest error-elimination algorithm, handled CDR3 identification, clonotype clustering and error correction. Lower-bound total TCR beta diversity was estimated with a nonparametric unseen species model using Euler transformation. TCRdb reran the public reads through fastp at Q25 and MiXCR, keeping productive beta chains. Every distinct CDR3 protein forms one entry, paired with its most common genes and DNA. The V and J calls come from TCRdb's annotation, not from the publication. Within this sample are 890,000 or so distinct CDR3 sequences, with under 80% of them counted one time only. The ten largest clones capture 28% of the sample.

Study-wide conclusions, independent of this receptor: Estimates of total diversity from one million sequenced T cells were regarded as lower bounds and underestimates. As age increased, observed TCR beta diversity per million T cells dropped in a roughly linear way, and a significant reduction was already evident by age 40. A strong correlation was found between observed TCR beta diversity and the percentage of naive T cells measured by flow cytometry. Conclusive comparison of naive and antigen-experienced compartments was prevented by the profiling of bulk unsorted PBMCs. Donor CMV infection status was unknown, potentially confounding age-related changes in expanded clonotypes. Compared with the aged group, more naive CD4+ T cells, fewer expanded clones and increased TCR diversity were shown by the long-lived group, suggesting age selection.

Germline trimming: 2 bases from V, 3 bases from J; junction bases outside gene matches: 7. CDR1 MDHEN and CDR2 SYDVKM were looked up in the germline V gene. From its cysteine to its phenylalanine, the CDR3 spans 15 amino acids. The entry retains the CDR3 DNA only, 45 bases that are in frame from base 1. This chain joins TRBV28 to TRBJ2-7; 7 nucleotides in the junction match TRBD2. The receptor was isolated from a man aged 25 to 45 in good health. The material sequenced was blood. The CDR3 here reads CASSLVGGTHYEQYF. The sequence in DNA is TGTGCCAGCAGTTTAGTGGGGGGGACTCACTACGAGCAGTACTTC.